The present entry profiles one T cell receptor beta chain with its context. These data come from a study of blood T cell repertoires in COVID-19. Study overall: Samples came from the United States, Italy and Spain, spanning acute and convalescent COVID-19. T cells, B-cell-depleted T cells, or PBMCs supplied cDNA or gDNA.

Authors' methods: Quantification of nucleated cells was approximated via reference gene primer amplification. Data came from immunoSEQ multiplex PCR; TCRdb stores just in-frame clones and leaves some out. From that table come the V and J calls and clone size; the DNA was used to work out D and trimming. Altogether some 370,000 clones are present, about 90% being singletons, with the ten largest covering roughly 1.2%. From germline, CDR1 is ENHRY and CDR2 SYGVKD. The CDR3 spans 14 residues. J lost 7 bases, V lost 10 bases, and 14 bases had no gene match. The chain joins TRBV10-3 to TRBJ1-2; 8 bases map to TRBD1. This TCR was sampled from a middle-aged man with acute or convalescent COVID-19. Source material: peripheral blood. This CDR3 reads CATRTWTGSSGYTF. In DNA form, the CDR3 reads TGTGCCACTAGGACCTGGACAGGGTCGTCTGGCTACACCTTC.